The clone carrying this T cell receptor beta chain was seen many times. These data come from a study of T cells in Graves' hyperthyroidism and ophthalmopathy. What was amplified from RNA transcripts were TCR beta CDR3 regions. Using the HTBI primer set, a first-round RT-PCR was run on the TCR CDR3. TCRdb re-derived calls from the multiplex PCR reads in MiXCR, one entry per CDR3 protein. The table shows hundreds of thousands of distinct CDR3 sequences, with about 14% occurring only once. This clonotype originated in a woman in her forties or fifties with Graves' ophthalmopathy. Sequencing used blood.

For the CDR3, the DNA is TGTGCCAGCAGCTTGCCCCCTGGGGGTAATTCACCCCTCCACTTT. Translating it yields CASSLPPGGNSPLHF. This chain connects TRBV5-4 to TRBJ1-6; possible D gene TRBD1, 5 bases. The CDR3 is 15 amino acids. V was trimmed by 1 base and J by 6 bases, leaving 11 bases between them. Germline V gene lookup returns CDR1 SGHNT and CDR2 YYREEE (reference sequence).